What follows describes a single TCR beta chain. The germline gives CDR1 MNHEY, CDR2 SMNVEV (reference sequence). The CDR3 is made up of 16 amino acids. The V end lost 6 bases, the J end lost 0 bases, and 12 bases lay between the germline ends. Sequencing was performed with immunoSEQ multiplex PCR; in TCRdb, only in-frame clones are kept and a portion is missing. The table records around 78,000 clones, 91% of them present only once. The record originates from a study of Tregs in tolerant kidney transplant recipients. The chain links TRBV27 to TRBJ2-6, with a possible D match to TRBD1 (5 bases). Sequenced here: Tregs from blood, sampled before the transplant. The sequence was obtained from a human donor who received a combined kidney and bone marrow transplant. The CDR3 nucleotides are TGTGCCAGCAGCATAACAGGTTACTCTGGGGCCAACGTCCTGACTTTC. Translating gives CASSITGYSGANVLTF.